This TCR beta chain comes out of a study of Ad26.COV2.S vaccination and SARS-CoV-2 variants. Study details: Intramuscular Ad26.COV2.S at 5x10^10 or 1x10^11 viral particles.

Germline loops: CDR1 MDHEN, CDR2 SYDVKM. The CDR3 runs to 14 residues. V lost 10 bases, J lost 0 bases, and 15 bases lay in between. Treatment here: some 20 received Ad26.COV2.S at low or high dose, single or two shots; 5 received placebo; per-sample allocation not given. Samples analyzed were those drawn on day 63 after the first vaccine or placebo injection. Assay used: immunoSEQ multiplex PCR; TCRdb lists only in-frame clones, some missing. The table lists over 400,000 clones, about 92% of them singletons. The receptor was isolated from a person between 18 and 59 years old who received the Ad26.COV2.S COVID-19 vaccine or a placebo. Material: peripheral blood, obtained in a trial of Ad26.COV2.S vaccine versus placebo. V is TRBV28 and J is TRBJ1-2, with D possibly being TRBD1 (5 bases). The CDR3 sequence is CATLGGSANYGYTF. The CDR3, as DNA: TGTGCCACCCTCGGGGGGTCAGCTAACTATGGCTACACCTTC.